This entry describes one T cell receptor beta chain. The antigen remains unidentified. This sample is part of a study of blood T cells in healthy people across ages. Study conclusions and caveats: Samples with more naive T cells showed higher observed beta diversity.

With 2 bases removed from V and 4 bases from J, the gap between germline ends came to 9 bases. Germline V CDR1 and CDR2: SEHNR, FQNEAQ (reference sequence). This CDR3 has 14 residues. The second PCR ran about 6 to 12 cycles with a sample-barcoded 5' primer and J-beta primers. TCRdb re-called the 5' RACE reads with MiXCR, one entry per CDR3 protein. Among 650,000 to 1,000,000 distinct CDR3 sequences listed, 35% to 40% were seen once. The sample was blood. The clonotype comes from a man between 18 and 29 years old in good health. The chain joins TRBV7-9 to TRBJ2-1; D unresolved. The CDR3 region has the DNA TGTGCCAGCAGCTTACAGGACGTTTACAATGAGCAGTTCTTC. This codes for CASSLQDVYNEQFF. The full variable domain, its missing parts supplied by reference TRBV7-9 and TRBJ2-1, is DTGVSQNPRHKITKRGQNVTFRCDPISEHNRLYWYRQTLGQGPEFLTYFQNEAQLEKSRLLSDRFSAERPKGSFSTLEIQRTEQGDSAMYLCASSLQDVYNEQFFGPGTRLTVL.